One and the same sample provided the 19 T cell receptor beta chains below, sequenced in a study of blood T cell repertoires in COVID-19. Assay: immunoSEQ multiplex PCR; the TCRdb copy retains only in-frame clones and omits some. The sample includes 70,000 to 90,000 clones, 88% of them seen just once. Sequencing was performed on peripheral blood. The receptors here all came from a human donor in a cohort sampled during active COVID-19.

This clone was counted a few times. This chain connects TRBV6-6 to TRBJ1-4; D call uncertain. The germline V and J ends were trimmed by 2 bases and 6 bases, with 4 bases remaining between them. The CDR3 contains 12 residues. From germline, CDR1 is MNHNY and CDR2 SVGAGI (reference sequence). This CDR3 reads CASSYEDEKLFF. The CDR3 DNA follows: TGTGCCAGCAGTTACGAGGATGAAAAACTGTTTTTT.

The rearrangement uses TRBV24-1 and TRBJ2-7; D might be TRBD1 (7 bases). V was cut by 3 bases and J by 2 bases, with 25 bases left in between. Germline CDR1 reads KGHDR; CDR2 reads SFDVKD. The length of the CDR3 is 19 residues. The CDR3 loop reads CATSDRLTAGGPFTYEQYF. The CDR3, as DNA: TGTGCCACCAGTGATCGACTGACAGCAGGGGGGCCCTTTACCTACGAGCAGTACTTC.

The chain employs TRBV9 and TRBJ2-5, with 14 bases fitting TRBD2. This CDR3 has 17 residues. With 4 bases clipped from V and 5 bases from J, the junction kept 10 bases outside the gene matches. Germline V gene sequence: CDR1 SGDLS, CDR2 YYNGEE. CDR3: CASSPLGTSGSGETQYF. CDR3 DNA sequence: TGTGCCAGCAGCCCCCTAGGGACTAGCGGGAGCGGTGAGACCCAGTACTTC. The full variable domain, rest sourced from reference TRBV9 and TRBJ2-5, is DSGVTQTPKHLITATGQRVTLRCSPRSGDLSVYWYQQSLDQGLQFLIQYYNGEERAKGNILERFSAQQFPDLHSELNLSSLELGDSALYFCASSPLGTSGSGETQYFGPGTRLLVL.

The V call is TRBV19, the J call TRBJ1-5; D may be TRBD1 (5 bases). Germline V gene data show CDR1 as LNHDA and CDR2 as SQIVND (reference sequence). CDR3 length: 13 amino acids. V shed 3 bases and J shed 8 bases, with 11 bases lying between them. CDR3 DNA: TGTGCCAGTAGTATGGGGGGATTTGAGCCCCAGCATTTT. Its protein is CASSMGGFEPQHF.

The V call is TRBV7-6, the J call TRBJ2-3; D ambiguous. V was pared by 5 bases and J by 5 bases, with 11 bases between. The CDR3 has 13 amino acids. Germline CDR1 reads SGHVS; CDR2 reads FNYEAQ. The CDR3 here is CASSPVYGDTQYF. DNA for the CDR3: TGTGCCAGCAGCCCAGTATATGGAGATACGCAGTATTTT.

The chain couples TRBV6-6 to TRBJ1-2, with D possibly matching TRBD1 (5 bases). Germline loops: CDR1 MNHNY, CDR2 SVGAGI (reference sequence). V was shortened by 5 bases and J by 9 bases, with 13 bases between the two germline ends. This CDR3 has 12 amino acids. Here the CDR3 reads CASSPEPDSYTF. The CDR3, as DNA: TGTGCCAGCAGTCCTGAGCCGGACAGCTACACCTTC.

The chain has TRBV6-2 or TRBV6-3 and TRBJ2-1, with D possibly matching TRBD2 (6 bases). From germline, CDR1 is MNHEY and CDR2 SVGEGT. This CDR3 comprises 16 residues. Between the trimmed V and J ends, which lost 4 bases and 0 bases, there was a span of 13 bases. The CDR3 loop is CASSSIAVSSYNEQFF. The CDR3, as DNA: TGTGCCAGCAGTTCCATAGCGGTGAGCTCCTACAATGAGCAGTTCTTC.

The CDR3 region is CATRTSGTDTQYF. The CDR3 DNA reads TGTGCCACGCGGACTAGCGGTACAGATACGCAGTATTTT. The V gene is TRBV12-3 or TRBV12-4, the J gene TRBJ2-3; 10 nucleotides match TRBD2. Trimming cost V 10 bases and J 3 bases; bases outside gene matches: 4. The CDR3 is 13 amino acids.

This CDR3 reads CASSNTGPQETQYF. In DNA form, the CDR3 reads TGCGCCAGCAGCAATACAGGCCCCCAAGAGACCCAGTACTTC. The chain joins TRBV5-1 to TRBJ2-5; maybe TRBD1 (5 bases). V shed 4 bases and J shed 1 base, with 11 bases lying between them. The CDR3 loop spans 14 amino acids. Germline CDR1 SGHRS, CDR2 YFSETQ.

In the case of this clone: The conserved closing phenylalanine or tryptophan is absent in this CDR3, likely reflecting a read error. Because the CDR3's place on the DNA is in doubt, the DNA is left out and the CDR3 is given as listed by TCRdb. CDR3 region: CAPYSGEGG. The chain carries TRBV21-1 and TRBJ1-2; TRBD1, the D gene given by the table, was not confirmed from the DNA. TRBV21-1 is labeled a pseudogene. The CDR3 is made up of 9 amino acids, end residues included.

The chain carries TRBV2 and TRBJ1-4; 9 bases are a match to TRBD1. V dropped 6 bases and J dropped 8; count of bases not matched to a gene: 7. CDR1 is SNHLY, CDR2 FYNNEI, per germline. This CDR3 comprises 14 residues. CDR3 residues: CASRVQGAGEKLFF. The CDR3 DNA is TGTGCCAGCAGAGTACAGGGGGCAGGAGAAAAACTGTTTTTT.

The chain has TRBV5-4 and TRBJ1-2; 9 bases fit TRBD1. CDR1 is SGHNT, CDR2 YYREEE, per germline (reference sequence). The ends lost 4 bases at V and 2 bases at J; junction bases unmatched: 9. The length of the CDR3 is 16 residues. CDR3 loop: CASSKERGQGNYGYTF. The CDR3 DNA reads TGTGCCAGCAGCAAAGAAAGGGGACAGGGAAACTATGGCTACACCTTC.

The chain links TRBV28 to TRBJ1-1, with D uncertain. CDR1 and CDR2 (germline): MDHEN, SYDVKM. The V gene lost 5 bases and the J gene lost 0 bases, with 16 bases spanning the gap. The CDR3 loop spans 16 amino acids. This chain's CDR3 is CASSVSGSRMNTEAFF. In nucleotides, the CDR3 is TGTGCCAGCAGTGTATCGGGGAGCCGAATGAACACTGAAGCTTTCTTT.

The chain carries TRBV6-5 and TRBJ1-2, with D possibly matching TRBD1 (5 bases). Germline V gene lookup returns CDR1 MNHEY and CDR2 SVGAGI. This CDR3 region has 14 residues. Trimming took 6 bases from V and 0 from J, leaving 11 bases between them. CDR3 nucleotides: TGTGCCAGCAGCCTAGACAGATCTAACTATGGCTACACCTTC. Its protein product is CASSLDRSNYGYTF.

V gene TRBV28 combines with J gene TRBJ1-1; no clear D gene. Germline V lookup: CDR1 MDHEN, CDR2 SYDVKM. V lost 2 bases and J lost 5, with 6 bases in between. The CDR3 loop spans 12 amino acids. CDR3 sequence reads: CASSLIGTEAFF. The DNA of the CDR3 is TGTGCCAGCAGTTTAATCGGGACTGAAGCTTTCTTT.

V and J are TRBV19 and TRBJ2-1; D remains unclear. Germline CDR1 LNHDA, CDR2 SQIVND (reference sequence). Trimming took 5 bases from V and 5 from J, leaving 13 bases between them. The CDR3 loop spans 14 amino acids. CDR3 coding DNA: TGTGCCAGTAGTGTCAACTTCGTGGACAATGAGCAGTTCTTC. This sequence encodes CASSVNFVDNEQFF.

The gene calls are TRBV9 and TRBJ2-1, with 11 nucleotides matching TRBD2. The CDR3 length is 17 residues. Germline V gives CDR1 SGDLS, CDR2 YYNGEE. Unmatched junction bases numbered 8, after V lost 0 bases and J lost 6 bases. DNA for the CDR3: TGTGCCAGCAGCGTAGGGGGACTAGCGGTCCAGGGCAATGAGCAGTTCTTC. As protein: CASSVGGLAVQGNEQFF.

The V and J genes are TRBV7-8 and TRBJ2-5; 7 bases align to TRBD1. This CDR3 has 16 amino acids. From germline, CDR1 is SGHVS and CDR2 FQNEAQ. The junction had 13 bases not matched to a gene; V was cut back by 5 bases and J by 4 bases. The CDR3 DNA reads TGTGCCAGCAGCACCTGGACAGGACGATACCGAGAGACCCAGTACTTC. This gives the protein CASSTWTGRYRETQYF.

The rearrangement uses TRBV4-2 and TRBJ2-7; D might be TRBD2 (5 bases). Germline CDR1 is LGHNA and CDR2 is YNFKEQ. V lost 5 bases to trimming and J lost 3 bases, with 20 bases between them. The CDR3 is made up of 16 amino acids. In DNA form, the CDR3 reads TGTGCCAGCAGCTCCCATGGTCGGGGTAGCTACTACGAGCAGTACTTC. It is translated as CASSSHGRGSYYEQYF.